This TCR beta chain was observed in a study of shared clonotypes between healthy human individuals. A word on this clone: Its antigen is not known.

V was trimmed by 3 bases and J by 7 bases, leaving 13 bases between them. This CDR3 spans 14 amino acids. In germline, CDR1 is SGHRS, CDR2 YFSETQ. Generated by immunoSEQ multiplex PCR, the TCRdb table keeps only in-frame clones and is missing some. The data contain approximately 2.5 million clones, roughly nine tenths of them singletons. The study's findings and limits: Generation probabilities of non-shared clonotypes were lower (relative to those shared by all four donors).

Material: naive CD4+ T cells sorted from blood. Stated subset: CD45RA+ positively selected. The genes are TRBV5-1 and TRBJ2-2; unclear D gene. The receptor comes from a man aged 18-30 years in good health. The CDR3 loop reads CASSSRAENGELFF. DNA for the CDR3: TGCGCCAGCAGCTCTCGGGCGGAGAACGGGGAGCTGTTTTTT.